Listed here are 13 T cell receptor beta chains from one sample, sequenced in a study of PD-L1 blockade in urothelial cancer. Sample time point: peripheral blood 6 weeks after treatment start. Profiling relied on immunoSEQ multiplex PCR, and the TCRdb table lists in-frame clones only, not all of them. The sample lists 40,000 to 45,000 clones, roughly nine tenths occurring once. This sample comprised PBMCs, obtained around atezolizumab (anti-PD-L1) treatment. The source is a man between 65 and 85 years old with urothelial cancer.

V usage is TRBV5-1 and J usage is TRBJ1-2; 7 bases align to TRBD1. The CDR3 covers 18 residues. V lost 4 bases, J lost 0 bases, and 15 bases stayed unmatched. Germline CDR1 and CDR2: SGHRS and YFSETQ. CDR3 sequence (DNA): TGCGCCAGCAGCCGGACCGGGACAGAGCTCACTCCTAACTATGGCTACACCTTC. The encoded protein is CASSRTGTELTPNYGYTF. The whole variable domain, remainder taken from reference TRBV5-1 and TRBJ1-2, is KAGVTQTPRYLIKTRGQQVTLSCSPISGHRSVSWYQQTPGQGLQFLFEYFSETQRNKGNFPGRFSGRQFSNSRSEMNVSTLELGDSALYLCASSRTGTELTPNYGYTFGSGTRLTVV.

The V call is TRBV5-4, the J call TRBJ1-2; D remains unclear. The CDR3 runs 14 residues. The V gene lost 3 bases and the J gene lost 4 bases, with 13 bases spanning the gap. Germline CDR1 and CDR2: SGHNT and YYREEE (reference sequence). The CDR3 nucleotides read TGTGCCAGCAGCTCCGCGGGTAGCACCTATGGCTACACCTTC. Protein sequence: CASSSAGSTYGYTF. Complete variable domain (other parts from reference TRBV5-4 and TRBJ1-2): ETGVTQSPTHLIKTRGQQVTLRCSSQSGHNTVSWYQQALGQGPQFIFQYYREEENGRGNFPPRFSGLQFPNYSSELNVNALELDDSALYLCASSSAGSTYGYTFGSGTRLTVV.

This sequence joins TRBV28 and TRBJ2-1; 7 bases match TRBD2. The junction had 12 bases not matched to a gene; V was cut back by 6 bases and J by 10 bases. The germline V gene has CDR1 MDHEN and CDR2 SYDVKM. The CDR3 loop spans 14 amino acids. The CDR3 is CASRSTPRGGEQFF. CDR3 DNA sequence: TGTGCCAGCAGGTCTACCCCTCGGGGAGGGGAGCAGTTCTTC.

The chain is built from TRBV5-5 and TRBJ1-2, with 9 bases matching TRBD1. The CDR3 has 14 amino acids. CDR1 and CDR2 (germline): SGHKS, YYEKEE (reference sequence). The trim removed 4 bases at V and 7 bases at J, leaving 8 bases unmatched. Written as DNA, the CDR3 is TGTGCCAGCAGCATAGGACAGGGGCAGGTTGGCTACACCTTC. It specifies CASSIGQGQVGYTF. Supplemented by reference TRBV5-5 and TRBJ1-2, the full variable domain reads DAGVTQSPTHLIKTRGQQVTLRCSPISGHKSVSWYQQVLGQGPQFIFQYYEKEERGRGNFPDRFSARQFPNYSSELNVNALLLGDSALYLCASSIGQGQVGYTFGSGTRLTVV.

The chain links TRBV28 to TRBJ2-7; TRBD1 is a possible D gene (7 bases). V lost 2 bases to trimming and J lost 3 bases, with 14 bases between them. Germline V gene sequence: CDR1 MDHEN, CDR2 SYDVKM. This CDR3 contains 15 residues. The CDR3 protein is CASSLGGGEFYEQYF. DNA for the CDR3: TGTGCCAGCAGTTTAGGAGGGGGCGAATTCTACGAGCAGTACTTC.

This chain uses TRBV5-6 with TRBJ2-7; D is perhaps TRBD2 (6 bases). The V end lost 1 base, the J end lost 3 bases, and 11 bases lay between the germline ends. The CDR3 covers 14 residues. CDR1 and CDR2 from the germline V gene are SGHDT and YYEEEE. Here the CDR3 DNA reads TGTGCCAGCAGCTTGCGAGCTAGCGACTACGAGCAGTACTTC. Its protein product is CASSLRASDYEQYF.

The J gene is TRBJ1-1, the V gene TRBV5-1; 7 bases map to TRBD1. The CDR3 spans 14 residues. Per germline, CDR1 SGHRS and CDR2 YFSETQ. The J segment lost 2 bases and the V segment lost 2 bases, leaving 3 bases of the junction unmatched. CDR3 sequence: CASSLQGQNTEAFF. CDR3 coding DNA: TGCGCCAGCAGCTTACAGGGGCAAAACACTGAAGCTTTCTTT.

This chain links TRBV28 with TRBJ1-2; possible D gene TRBD1, 6 bases. Germline CDR1 reads MDHEN; CDR2 reads SYDVKM. V lost 5 bases, J lost 11 bases, and 15 bases lay in between. This CDR3 has 12 amino acids. CDR3 coding DNA: TGTGCCAGCAGTCTAACGGGACACCATTACACCTTC. Translated: CASSLTGHHYTF.

The CDR3 reads CASSRSGTSGAEQYF. The CDR3 DNA sequence: TGTGCCAGCAGCCGGAGTGGGACTAGCGGGGCGGAGCAGTACTTC. The chain joins TRBV5-4 to TRBJ2-7; the match to TRBD2 covers 13 bases. From germline, CDR1 is SGHNT and CDR2 YYREEE (reference sequence). The V and J ends lost 4 bases and 7 bases, in that order; junction bases with no gene match: 8. The CDR3 covers 15 residues.

The chain carries TRBV6-5 and TRBJ2-7; 8 bases are shared with TRBD1. V shed 8 bases and J 1 base; nucleotides not matched to a gene: 7. Germline V lookup: CDR1 MNHEY, CDR2 SVGAGI. The CDR3 has 14 amino acids. The CDR3 DNA is TGTGCCAGCCAAGGGAACAGGGGGTCCTACGAGCAGTACTTC. Its translation is CASQGNRGSYEQYF.

A few counts support this clone. The chain combines TRBV4-1 with TRBJ1-4, with no clear D. V shed 5 bases and J shed 6 bases, with 7 bases lying between them. There are 12 residues in the CDR3. The V gene's germline CDR1 is MGHRA and CDR2 YSYEKL. The CDR3 DNA reads TGCGCCAGCAGCGTAGAATATGAAAAACTGTTTTTT. It codes for CASSVEYEKLFF.

V gene TRBV6-1 combines with J gene TRBJ1-1; 9 nucleotides align to TRBD1. J gave up 4 bases and V 10 bases, and 4 bases lay outside the gene matches. Germline CDR1 reads MNHNS; CDR2 reads SASEGT. The CDR3 has 12 amino acids. The CDR3 sequence is CATTGGGTEAFF. In DNA form, the CDR3 reads TGTGCCACCACAGGGGGCGGCACTGAAGCTTTCTTT.

The CDR3 is CASSLDREAEQFF. In DNA form, the CDR3 reads TGTGCCAGCAGCTTGGACAGGGAGGCTGAGCAGTTCTTC. The chain combines TRBV7-3 with TRBJ2-1; TRBD1 matches at 8 bases. V shed 3 bases, J shed 9 bases, and the junction held 4 bases outside the gene matches. The CDR3 has 13 amino acids. Germline loops: CDR1 SGHTA, CDR2 FQGTGA.